This entry features one T cell receptor beta chain sequence. Only in-frame clones appear in the TCRdb table, and some are missing; sequencing was by immunoSEQ multiplex PCR. The profile shows around 260,000 clones, about 80% of them singletons. V lost 6 bases, J lost 5 bases, and 17 bases lay in between. The CDR3 consists of 15 residues. CDR1 and CDR2 from the germline V gene are MNHEY and SVGAGI. These data originate in a study of blood T cell repertoires in COVID-19. Looking at the study overall: PBMCs, B-cell-depleted T cells, or T cells provided the cDNA or gDNA that made up the material.

The TCR was taken from a woman in her forties or fifties who had recovered from COVID-19. Sequencing was carried out using peripheral blood. This rearrangement joins TRBV6-5 to TRBJ2-1; a weak D match, TRBD2 (5 bases). The CDR3 nucleotides are TGTGCCAGCAGCCTCGGCGAGGGCTGGGACAATGAGCAGTTCTTC. Its protein product is CASSLGEGWDNEQFF.